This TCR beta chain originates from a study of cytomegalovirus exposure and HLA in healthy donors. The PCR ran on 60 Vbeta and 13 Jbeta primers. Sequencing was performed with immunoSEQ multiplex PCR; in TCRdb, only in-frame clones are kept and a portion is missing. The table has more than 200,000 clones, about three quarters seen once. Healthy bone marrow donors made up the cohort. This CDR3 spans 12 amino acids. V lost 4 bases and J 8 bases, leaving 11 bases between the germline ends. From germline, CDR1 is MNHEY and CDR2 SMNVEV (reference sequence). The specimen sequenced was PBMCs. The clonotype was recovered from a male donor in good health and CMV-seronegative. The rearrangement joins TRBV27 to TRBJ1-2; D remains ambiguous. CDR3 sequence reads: CASSSPTRGYTF. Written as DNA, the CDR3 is TGTGCCAGCAGTTCCCCGACTCGGGGCTACACCTTC.